This T cell receptor (beta chain) was retrieved from a study of T cells after posttransplantation cyclophosphamide. Germline V CDR1 and CDR2: MNHEY, SMNVEV (reference sequence). The CDR3 consists of 16 residues. TCRdb's copy holds only in-frame clones and misses some; the assay was immunoSEQ multiplex PCR. In the table there are roughly 20,000 clones, approximately 86% of which are singletons. Busulfan-fludarabine conditioning, marrow transplant, and cyclophosphamide on days +3 and +4 were administered. The input for sequencing was PBMCs, taken after allogeneic stem cell transplant with posttransplant cyclophosphamide. The receptor was derived from a female patient aged 40-49 years who received an allogeneic stem cell transplant from a related donor, was CMV-positive, and had no GVHD. Some T cells could come from the graft donor. V and J are TRBV27 and TRBJ2-5, with 10 bases identical to TRBD1. The J call is in doubt because the DNA end fits TRBJ2-7 better. The DNA for the CDR3 is TGTGCCAGCAGTTTATTTGGGACAGGGGCAGTCTACGAGCAGTACTTC. Protein sequence: CASSLFGTGAVYEQYF.